This TCR beta chain was sequenced in a study of early T cells in non-severe SARS-CoV-2 infection. Study summary: The chains were unpaired, and the sequenced material was bulk RNA from unsorted whole blood. Study results and caveats: The study's VDJdb matching favored anti-spike CD8 responses and missed private and CD4 specificities.

Unique molecular identifiers were affixed to single, distinct cDNA molecules. TCRdb processed the 5' RACE reads anew with MiXCR; each CDR3 protein has one entry. In the table there are about 61,000 distinct CDR3 sequences, roughly 10% of which are singletons. Germline V gene data show CDR1 as MNHNY and CDR2 as SVGAGI (reference sequence). This CDR3 comprises 13 residues. V lost 4 bases and J lost 3, with 9 bases in between. This clonotype was seen a handful of times. As yet, its antigen is unknown. Sequenced input: whole blood. The rearrangement links TRBV6-6 to TRBJ1-1, with D tentatively TRBD1 (5 bases). The receptor was isolated from an adult who was a healthcare worker with PCR-confirmed SARS-CoV-2 infection or an uninfected control (not recorded which). The CDR3 protein is CASSSGSHTEAFF. The DNA for the CDR3 is TGTGCCAGCAGTTCAGGGTCCCACACTGAAGCTTTCTTT.